This T cell receptor (beta chain) appears in the sequencing data of a study of OX40 agonist ivuxolimab in advanced cancers. Libraries were prepared by immunoSEQ multiplex PCR; TCRdb keeps only in-frame clonotypes and omits some of them. Of about 47,000 clones listed, 88% are singletons. With 0 bases removed from V and 0 bases from J, the gap between germline ends came to 6 bases. Germline CDR1 is MNHNY and CDR2 is SVGAGI (reference sequence). This CDR3 spans 15 amino acids. The timepoints at which blood was sampled were baseline, cycle 4 day 1, and cycle 7 day 1. Study-level points and caveats: Blood T cells, both CD4+ and CD8+, expanded clonally by week 6 at 0.1 to 3.0 mg/kg. Average numbers of expanded clones were greater in CD8+ T cells than in CD4+.

With respect to this clone: The antigen is unknown.

The clonotype comes from an adult with an advanced solid tumor such as melanoma, head and neck, liver or kidney cancer. V usage is TRBV6-6 and J usage is TRBJ1-3; D is unclear. The sample was CD4+ or CD8+ T cells sorted from blood, taken in a trial of the OX40 agonist ivuxolimab. DNA of the CDR3: TGTGCCAGCAGTTACTCGAAGAGCTCTGGAAACACCATATATTTT. Translated, it gives CASSYSKSSGNTIYF.